This T cell receptor beta chain appears in the sequencing data of a study of CD8 T cells in ankylosing spondylitis. Notes on the study in general: Ankylosing spondylitis blood appeared to be characterized by a TCR beta motif of 8 or 9 highly homologous variants. Significant enrichment of disease-linked clones was reportedly seen in matched ankylosing spondylitis synovial fluid.

Quantitative 5'-RACE with molecular barcodes generated TCR beta libraries. Each CDR3 protein gets one entry after TCRdb re-called the 5' RACE reads with MiXCR. The table lists around 160,000 distinct CDR3 sequences, around a tenth of them singletons. This clonotype came up many times. Its antigen remains unidentified. The CDR3 covers 15 residues. The V end was cut by 6 bases, the J end by 6 bases, with 19 bases between. Per the germline V gene, CDR1 is MNHEY and CDR2 is SMNVEV (reference sequence). Sequencing was done on a sample of blood, either unsorted or a sorted T cell fraction (not recorded which). The clonotype comes from a male donor with ankylosing spondylitis or in good health (not recorded which). V is TRBV27 and J is TRBJ2-3; a weak D match, TRBD1 (6 bases). CDR3 protein: CASSRRGLRGDTQYF. CDR3 in DNA: TGTGCCAGCAGCCGCAGGGGCCTGCGAGGGGATACGCAGTATTTT.